This paragraph covers one T cell receptor (beta chain) sequence. This sample was taken from a study of T cell responses to AZD1222 COVID-19 vaccine. The method was immunoSEQ multiplex PCR; TCRdb's version includes in-frame clones alone and lacks a portion of them. The data show approximately 160,000 clones, just over 90% seen once. Per the germline V gene, CDR1 is LNHDA and CDR2 is SQIVND (reference sequence). After removal of 6 bases from V and 4 bases from J, the junction contained 3 bases not matched to a gene. CDR3 length equals 13 residues. The sample consisted of peripheral blood, taken on day 0 of AZD1222 vaccination. The clonotype originates from an adult in good health. The genes are TRBV19 and TRBJ1-2, with 9 nucleotides matching TRBD1. The CDR3 is CASSDRGTYGYTF. CDR3 bases: TGTGCCAGTAGCGACAGGGGGACCTATGGCTACACCTTC.